The 32 T cell receptor beta chains given below trace back to one sample, sequenced in a study of blood T cells in healthy people across ages (dated by TCRdb to about 2015). Libraries were prepared through 5' RACE. Sequenced using an Illumina HiSeq 2500. A second PCR of 7 to 11 cycles was performed with a sample-barcoded 5' primer and a J-beta primer mix. The public reads were reprocessed in TCRdb via fastp at Q25 and MiXCR, keeping in-frame beta chains. Under each unique CDR3 protein, matching rows form one entry showing the most common genes and DNA. The sample profile shows approximately 780,000 distinct CDR3 sequences; about a quarter of them were found once. Of the sample, under 3% is held by the ten largest clones. These data were also filed under a second study, of T cells of mothers and their children.

Sequencing input: blood. These receptor sequences come from a boy younger than 18 in good health.

This sequence joins TRBV5-1 and TRBJ1-1, with D perhaps matching TRBD1 (5 bases). Trimming stripped 0 bases from V and 3 bases from J, with 18 bases between. The CDR3 is 17 residues long. Germline CDR1 reads SGHRS; CDR2 reads YFSETQ. The chain's CDR3 is CASSLGGPAGWDTEAFF. The DNA for the CDR3 is TGCGCCAGCAGCTTGGGAGGACCCGCAGGGTGGGACACTGAAGCTTTCTTT.

This clonotype showed up just a few times. In nucleotides, the CDR3 is TGTGCCACCAGTGATTCGGGGGGCCTTGGCTACACCTTC. Its translation is CATSDSGGLGYTF. The rearrangement joins TRBV24-1 to TRBJ1-2; maybe TRBD1 (6 bases). The CDR3 length is 13 residues. The germline CDR1 and CDR2 sequences are KGHDR and SFDVKD. Trimming took off 2 bases at V and 7 bases at J, with 10 bases between the two ends.

This clonotype was found a few times. The genes are TRBV6-2 or TRBV6-3 and TRBJ2-7; D call uncertain. V was clipped by 6 bases and J by 3 bases, with 3 bases between them. Germline loops: CDR1 MNHEY, CDR2 SVGEGT. CDR3 length equals 10 residues. CDR3 coding DNA: TGTGCCAGCAGACACTACGAGCAGTACTTC. Protein: CASRHYEQYF.

This clonotype was counted at least ten times. The chain combines TRBV29-1 with TRBJ1-4; perhaps TRBD1 as D (6 bases). The CDR3 consists of 13 residues. V was shortened by 3 bases and J by 8 bases, with 13 bases between the two germline ends. The germline V gene encodes CDR1 SQVTM and CDR2 ANQGSEA. The CDR3 DNA reads as TGCAGCGTTGAGGCAGGGGAGGGCGAAAAACTGTTTTTT. Encoded protein: CSVEAGEGEKLFF.

Only a few counts were recorded for this clonotype. CDR3 DNA sequence: TGTGCCAGCAGCCAGGGAGGCCACGAGCAGTACTTC. Its protein is CASSQGGHEQYF. The chain employs TRBV6-5 and TRBJ2-7; possibly TRBD2 for D (6 bases). This CDR3 spans 12 amino acids. CDR1 and CDR2 (germline): MNHEY, SVGAGI. Trimming took off 6 bases at V and 5 bases at J, with 11 bases between the two ends.

This rearrangement joins TRBV5-1 to TRBJ2-7, with 8 bases fitting TRBD2. Near its end, the DNA agrees better with TRBJ2-1, so the J call may be wrong. CDR3 length equals 14 residues. The germline gives CDR1 SGHRS, CDR2 YFSETQ. CDR3 sequence: CASSLRGGIDEQFF. The DNA of the CDR3 is TGCGCCAGCAGCTTGCGCGGGGGGATCGATGAGCAGTTCTTC.

This clonotype was seen repeatedly, ten times or more. The V and J genes are TRBV27 and TRBJ2-1; 9 bases fit TRBD2. CDR3 length: 16 residues. Germline V gene lookup returns CDR1 MNHEY and CDR2 SMNVEV (reference sequence). V was pared by 8 bases and J by 0 bases, with 8 bases of the junction left unmatched. The CDR3: CASASAGGISYNEQFF. As DNA, the CDR3 is TGTGCCAGCGCGTCTGCGGGGGGGATCTCCTACAATGAGCAGTTCTTC.

J is TRBJ2-1 and V is TRBV10-3; weak D call: TRBD1 (7 bases). Trimming cost V 11 bases and J 7 bases, with 18 bases left between them. The CDR3 runs to 13 residues. Germline-derived CDR1 and CDR2 are ENHRY and SYGVKD. The CDR3: CAHRRDRFNEQFF. The CDR3 DNA reads as TGTGCCCATAGGCGGGACAGATTTAATGAGCAGTTCTTC.

V gene TRBV7-9 combines with J gene TRBJ1-2; D is unresolved. Germline assignment: CDR1 SEHNR and CDR2 FQNEAQ (reference sequence). The CDR3 covers 13 residues. The V and J ends lost 6 bases and 2 bases respectively, with 10 bases between them. The CDR3 loop is CASREGQNYGYTF. The CDR3 DNA is TGTGCCAGCAGGGAGGGTCAGAACTATGGCTACACCTTC.

CDR3 region: CSASITGTSYEQYF. The DNA for the CDR3 is TGCAGCGCAAGCATTACAGGGACCTCCTACGAGCAGTACTTC. This chain links TRBV29-1 with TRBJ2-7; the D gene is possibly TRBD1 (6 bases). CDR3 length: 14 residues. CDR1 and CDR2 from the germline V gene are SQVTM and ANQGSEA. V gave up 7 bases and J gave up 0 bases, with 16 bases separating them.

This clonotype was found many times. The chain links TRBV5-1 to TRBJ2-1; perhaps D is TRBD1 or TRBD2 (5 bases each). Trimming left V 4 bases short and J 5 bases short, with 10 bases between. The germline gives CDR1 SGHRS, CDR2 YFSETQ. The CDR3 length is 13 residues. The CDR3: CASSPGTDNEQFF. CDR3 coding DNA: TGCGCCAGCAGCCCCGGGACCGACAATGAGCAGTTCTTC.

The V call is TRBV7-3, the J call TRBJ2-5; 9 bases are a match to TRBD2. This CDR3 has 15 amino acids. Germline loops: CDR1 SGHTA, CDR2 FQGTGA. V lost 2 bases, J lost 5 bases, and 6 bases stayed unmatched. This chain's CDR3 is CASSLGAGGTETQYF. Here the CDR3 DNA reads TGTGCCAGCAGCTTAGGGGCGGGGGGGACGGAGACCCAGTACTTC.

The J gene is TRBJ2-3, the V gene TRBV6-5; TRBD1 agrees at 8 bases. The germline CDR1 and CDR2 sequences are MNHEY and SVGAGI. The CDR3 length is 11 residues. Losses at the gene ends were 10 bases for V and 6 bases for J; bases not matched to a gene: 3. The CDR3 is CATYRGDTQYF. CDR3 coding DNA: TGTGCCACCTACAGGGGGGATACGCAGTATTTT.

This clonotype has just a few counts. The CDR3 bases are TGTGCCAGCAGCCTAGGGCCCGGGTTTATACGGACTGAAGCTTTCTTT. As protein: CASSLGPGFIRTEAFF. The chain recombines TRBV14 with TRBJ1-1; D unclear. There are 16 residues in the CDR3. CDR1 SGHDN and CDR2 FVKESK come from the germline V gene. The ends were cut back, 4 bases at V and 5 bases at J, with 20 bases in the middle.

This clonotype was found a few times. The CDR3 sequence is CASSRNSQGSEKLFF. The DNA for the CDR3 is TGTGCCAGCAGTCGCAATAGTCAGGGATCTGAAAAACTGTTTTTT. The chain links TRBV2 to TRBJ1-4; D may be TRBD1 (5 bases). V gave up 5 bases and J gave up 7 bases, with 17 bases separating them. CDR1 is SNHLY and CDR2 is FYNNEI in the germline V gene. The CDR3 length is 15 residues.

This clonotype turned up a few times. The chain recombines TRBV6-6 with TRBJ2-1, with 8 bases that match TRBD1. The end of the DNA fits TRBJ2-7 better, so the J call may be wrong. This CDR3 is built from 15 residues. Germline V gene data show CDR1 as MNHNY and CDR2 as SVGAGI (reference sequence). CDR3 coding DNA: TGTGCCAGCAGTTACCCCGGGACAGGATCCTACGAGCAGTACTTC. It specifies CASSYPGTGSYEQYF.

This chain connects TRBV13 to TRBJ2-4; D call uncertain. Between the trimmed V and J ends, which lost 5 bases and 5 bases, there was a span of 19 bases. Germline-derived CDR1 and CDR2 are PRHDT and FYEKMQ (reference sequence). The CDR3 runs 16 residues. The CDR3 bases are TGTGCCAGCAGCCTCCGCCTCGGACCCCTGGAAAACATTCAGTACTTC. Amino acids: CASSLRLGPLENIQYF.

A few counts support this clonotype. The rearrangement uses TRBV5-1 and TRBJ1-4; TRBD1 is a possible D gene (5 bases). The CDR3 has 16 amino acids. The V gene's germline CDR1 is SGHRS and CDR2 YFSETQ. Trimming shortened V by 4 bases and J by 1 base, and 14 bases separated the two germline ends. The CDR3 DNA sequence: TGCGCCAGCAGCCCCCATGGGACGGAAACTAATGAAAAACTGTTTTTT. Translated: CASSPHGTETNEKLFF.

This clonotype has more than one count but fewer than ten. The V and J genes are TRBV6-5 and TRBJ2-1; unclear D gene. Germline V gene sequence: CDR1 MNHEY, CDR2 SVGAGI. V lost 7 bases and J 8 bases, leaving 15 bases between the germline ends. This CDR3 has 13 amino acids. The CDR3 loop is CASTRAGMDEQFF. The DNA of the CDR3 is TGTGCCAGCACCCGGGCAGGAATGGATGAGCAGTTCTTC.

This clonotype was seen only a few times. V and J are TRBV5-5 and TRBJ2-5, with 7 bases that match TRBD2. This CDR3 is 15 amino acids long. Germline assignment: CDR1 SGHKS and CDR2 YYEKEE (reference sequence). The J segment lost 4 bases and the V segment lost 3 bases, leaving 9 bases of the junction unmatched. CDR3 nucleotide sequence: TGTGCCAGCAGCTGGGGAGGGGTAGGGCTAGAGACCCAGTACTTC. It specifies CASSWGGVGLETQYF.

This clonotype has only a few counts. The V gene is TRBV28, the J gene TRBJ2-3, with D unclear. Between the trimmed V and J ends, which lost 2 bases and 3 bases, there was a span of 12 bases. This CDR3 region has 15 residues. Germline V CDR1 and CDR2: MDHEN, SYDVKM. CDR3 in amino acids: CASSLGRAFTDTQYF. CDR3 nucleotide sequence: TGTGCCAGCAGTTTAGGTAGGGCGTTTACAGATACGCAGTATTTT.

V gene TRBV6-2 or TRBV6-3 combines with J gene TRBJ2-7, with D possibly being TRBD2 (7 bases). In germline, CDR1 is MNHEY, CDR2 SVGEGT. CDR3 length: 15 residues. V was trimmed by 6 bases and J by 2 bases, leaving 17 bases between them. CDR3 sequence: CASSPERDTTYEQYF. In nucleotides, the CDR3 is TGTGCCAGCAGCCCTGAGCGGGACACAACCTACGAGCAGTACTTC.

This clonotype has more than one count but fewer than ten. The genes are TRBV6-1 and TRBJ1-5; D gene unclear. The CDR3 runs to 12 residues. The V gene lost 5 bases and the J gene lost 4 bases, with 6 bases spanning the gap. The germline CDR1 and CDR2 sequences are MNHNS and SASEGT. CDR3 sequence reads: CASSPLNQPQHF. CDR3 nucleotides: TGTGCCAGCAGTCCCCTAAATCAGCCCCAGCATTTT.

The genes are TRBV29-1 and TRBJ2-5; the D gene could be TRBD1 or TRBD2 (7 bases each). The DNA matches TRBJ2-7 better at its end, which makes the J call doubtful. The germline CDR1 and CDR2 sequences are SQVTM and ANQGSEA. The CDR3 spans 12 residues. The CDR3 loop is CSVMTGRDEQYF. The CDR3 bases are TGCAGCGTTATGACAGGGAGGGACGAGCAGTACTTC.

The rearrangement uses TRBV5-6 and TRBJ2-7, with 12 bases matching TRBD2. V was pared by 4 bases and J by 6 bases, with 2 bases of the junction left unmatched. The CDR3 has 13 amino acids. Germline V lookup: CDR1 SGHDT, CDR2 YYEEEE. The CDR3, as DNA: TGTGCCAGCAGCGAGGGACTAGCGGGCGAGCAGTACTTC. Its translation is CASSEGLAGEQYF.

The gene calls are TRBV7-9 and TRBJ2-2; perhaps D is TRBD1 or TRBD2 (5 bases each). V gave up 3 bases and J gave up 6 bases, with 14 bases separating them. The CDR3 spans 15 residues. CDR1 and CDR2 from the germline V gene are SEHNR and FQNEAQ (reference sequence). The CDR3 protein is CASSLGTLGAGELFF. Written as DNA, the CDR3 is TGTGCCAGCAGCTTGGGGACCCTAGGGGCCGGGGAGCTGTTTTTT.

The chain is built from TRBV29-1 and TRBJ2-5; D gene uncertain. The CDR3 extends over 12 amino acids. Trimming stripped 8 bases from V and 2 bases from J, with 12 bases between. The germline gives CDR1 SQVTM, CDR2 ANQGSEA. CDR3 DNA sequence: TGCAGCATCGAACTCTGGCAAGAGACCCAGTACTTC. Amino acid sequence: CSIELWQETQYF.

The chain links TRBV11-1 to TRBJ2-4, with D perhaps matching TRBD1 (6 bases). The germline V and J ends were trimmed by 3 bases and 6 bases, with 9 bases remaining between them. The germline CDR1 and CDR2 sequences are SGHAT and FQDESV (reference sequence). CDR3 length: 13 amino acids. CDR3 DNA: TGTGCCAGCAGCTTTAAAGGGGGAAACATTCAGTACTTC. Translating gives CASSFKGGNIQYF.

This clonotype was seen many times. The V and J genes are TRBV5-1 and TRBJ2-5; D is undetermined. CDR1 and CDR2 (germline): SGHRS, YFSETQ. The CDR3 covers 14 residues. V gave up 4 bases and J gave up 2 bases, with 12 bases separating them. The CDR3, as DNA: TGCGCCAGCAGCCTAGGCCGTTTACAAGAGACCCAGTACTTC. Protein: CASSLGRLQETQYF.

This chain connects TRBV30 to TRBJ2-7; 7 nucleotides line up with TRBD2. This CDR3 region has 18 residues. Germline CDR1 and CDR2: GTSNPN and SVGIG (reference sequence). Germline trimming cut 1 base from V and 5 bases from J; bases unmatched to any gene: 20. The CDR3 reads CAWSARYDLRLAFHEQYF. The CDR3 nucleotides are TGTGCCTGGAGTGCCAGATATGATTTGAGACTAGCTTTCCACGAGCAGTACTTC.

The J gene is TRBJ2-7, the V gene TRBV4-1; 10 nucleotides align to TRBD2. Looked up from germline, CDR1 is MGHRA and CDR2 is YSYEKL. The length of the CDR3 is 16 residues. Losses at the gene ends were 2 bases for V and 2 bases for J; bases not matched to a gene: 6. CDR3 in amino acids: CASSQRLAGGTYEQYF. The CDR3 bases are TGCGCCAGCAGCCAAAGATTAGCGGGGGGTACCTACGAGCAGTACTTC.

CDR3: CASSPHPGQKSEQYF. CDR3 bases: TGTGCCAGCAGCCCACACCCGGGACAGAAAAGCGAGCAGTACTTC. The V gene is TRBV9, the J gene TRBJ2-7; 7 nucleotides match TRBD1. From germline, CDR1 is SGDLS and CDR2 YYNGEE. With 4 bases clipped from V and 6 bases from J, the junction kept 13 bases outside the gene matches. The CDR3 is made up of 15 amino acids.